This record looks at one T cell receptor (beta chain) sequence and its context. The V gene's germline CDR1 is KGHSH and CDR2 LQKENI. Trimming removed 6 bases at V and 3 bases at J, with 11 bases between. The CDR3 covers 13 residues. The sample comes from a study of control samples from healthy donors and cancer patients. The table came from immunoSEQ multiplex PCR; TCRdb's copy has only in-frame clones and leaves some out. The sample yields 75,000 to 95,000 clones, approximately 90% seen once. The receptor comes from a woman aged 18-35 years in good health. This rearrangement joins TRBV18 to TRBJ1-1; D not resolved. What was sequenced was blood. CDR3 sequence (DNA): TGTGCCAGCTCCCTTGAGGAGGACACTGAAGCTTTCTTT. This gives the protein CASSLEEDTEAFF.